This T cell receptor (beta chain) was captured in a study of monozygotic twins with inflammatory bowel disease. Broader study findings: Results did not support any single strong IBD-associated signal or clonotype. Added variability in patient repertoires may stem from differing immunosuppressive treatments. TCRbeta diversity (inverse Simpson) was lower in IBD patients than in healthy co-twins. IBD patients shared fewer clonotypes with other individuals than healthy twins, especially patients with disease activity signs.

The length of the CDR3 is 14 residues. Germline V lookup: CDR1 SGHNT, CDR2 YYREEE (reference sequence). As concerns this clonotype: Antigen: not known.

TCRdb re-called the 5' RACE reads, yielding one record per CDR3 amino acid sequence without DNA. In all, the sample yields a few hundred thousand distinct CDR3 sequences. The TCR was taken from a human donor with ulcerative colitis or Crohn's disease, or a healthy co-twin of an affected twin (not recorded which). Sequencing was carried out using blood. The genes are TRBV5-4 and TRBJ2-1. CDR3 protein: CASSSSSIYNEQFF.